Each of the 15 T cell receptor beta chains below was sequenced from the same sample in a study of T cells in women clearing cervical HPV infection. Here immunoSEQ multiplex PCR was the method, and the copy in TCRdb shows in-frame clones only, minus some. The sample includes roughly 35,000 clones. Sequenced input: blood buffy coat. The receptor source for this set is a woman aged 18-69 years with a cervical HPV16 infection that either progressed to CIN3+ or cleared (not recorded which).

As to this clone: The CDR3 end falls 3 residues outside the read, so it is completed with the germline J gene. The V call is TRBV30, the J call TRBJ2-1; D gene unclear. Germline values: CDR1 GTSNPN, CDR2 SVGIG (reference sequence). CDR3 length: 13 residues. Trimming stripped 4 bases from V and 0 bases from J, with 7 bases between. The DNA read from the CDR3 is TGTGCCTGGAAACAGAGCTCCTACAATGAG. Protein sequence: CAWKQSSYNE. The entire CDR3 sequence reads CAWKQSSYNEQFF. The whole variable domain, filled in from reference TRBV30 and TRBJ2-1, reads SQTIHQWPATLVQPVGSPLSLECTVEGTSNPNLYWYRQAAGRGLQLLFYSVGIGQISSEVPQNLSASRPQDRQFILSSKKLLLSDSGFYLCAWKQSSYNEQFFGPGTRLTVL.

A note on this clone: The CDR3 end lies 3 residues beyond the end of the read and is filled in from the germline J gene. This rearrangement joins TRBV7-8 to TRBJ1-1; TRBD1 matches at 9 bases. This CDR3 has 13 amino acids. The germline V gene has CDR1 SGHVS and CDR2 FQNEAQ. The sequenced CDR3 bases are TGTGCCAGCAGCACCACAGGGGGCATCGAA. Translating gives CASSTTGGIE. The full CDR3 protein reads CASSTTGGIEAFF.

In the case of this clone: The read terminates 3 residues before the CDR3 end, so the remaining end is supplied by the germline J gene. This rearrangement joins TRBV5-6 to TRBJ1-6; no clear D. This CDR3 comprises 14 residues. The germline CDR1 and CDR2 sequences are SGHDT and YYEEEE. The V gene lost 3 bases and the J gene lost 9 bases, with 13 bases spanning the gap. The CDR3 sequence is CASSSPGESSPLHF. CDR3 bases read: TGTGCCAGCAGCTCCCCAGGTGAATCTTCACCC.

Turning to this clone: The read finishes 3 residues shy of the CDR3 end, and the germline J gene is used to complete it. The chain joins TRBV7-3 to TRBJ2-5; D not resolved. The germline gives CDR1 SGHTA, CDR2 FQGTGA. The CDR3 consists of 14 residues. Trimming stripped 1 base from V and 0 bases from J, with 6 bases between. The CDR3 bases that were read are TGTGCCAGCAGCTTAAATCGGGACCAAGAGACC. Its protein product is CASSLNRDQET. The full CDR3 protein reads CASSLNRDQETQYF.

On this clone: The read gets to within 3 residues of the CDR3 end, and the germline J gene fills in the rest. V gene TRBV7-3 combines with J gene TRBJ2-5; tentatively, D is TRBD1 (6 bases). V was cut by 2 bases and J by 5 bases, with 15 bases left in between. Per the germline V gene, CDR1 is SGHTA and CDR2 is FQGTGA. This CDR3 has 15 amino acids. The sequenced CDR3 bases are TGTGCCAGCAGCTTAGGGACGGGTCAGGGGGAGACC. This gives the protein CASSLGTGQGET. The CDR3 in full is CASSLGTGQGETQYF.

Partial CDR3 DNA: TGTGCCACCAGCAGGACACCGGGGGATCGCGGGAGGGCCGGTTTATACGAG. This codes for CATSRTPGDRGRAGLYE. The full CDR3 sequence reads CATSRTPGDRGRAGLYEQYF. This sequence joins TRBV15 and TRBJ2-7, with 9 bases fitting TRBD2. The sequenced fragment ends 3 residues before the CDR3 boundary, so the rest is inferred from the germline J gene. J lost 4 bases, V lost 3 bases, and 22 bases had no gene match. The CDR3 is 20 amino acids. From germline, CDR1 is LNHNV and CDR2 YYDKDF (reference sequence).

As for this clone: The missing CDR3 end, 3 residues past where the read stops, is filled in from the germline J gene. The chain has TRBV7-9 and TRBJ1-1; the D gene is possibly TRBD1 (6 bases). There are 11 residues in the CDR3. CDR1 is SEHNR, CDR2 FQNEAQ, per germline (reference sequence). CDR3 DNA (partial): TGTGCCAGCAGCTTGACAGGAGAA. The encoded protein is CASSLTGE. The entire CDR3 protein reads CASSLTGEAFF. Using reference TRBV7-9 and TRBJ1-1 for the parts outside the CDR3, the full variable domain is DTGVSQNPRHKITKRGQNVTFRCDPISEHNRLYWYRQTLGQGPEFLTYFQNEAQLEKSRLLSDRFSAERPKGSFSTLEIQRTEQGDSAMYLCASSLTGEAFFGQGTRLTVV.

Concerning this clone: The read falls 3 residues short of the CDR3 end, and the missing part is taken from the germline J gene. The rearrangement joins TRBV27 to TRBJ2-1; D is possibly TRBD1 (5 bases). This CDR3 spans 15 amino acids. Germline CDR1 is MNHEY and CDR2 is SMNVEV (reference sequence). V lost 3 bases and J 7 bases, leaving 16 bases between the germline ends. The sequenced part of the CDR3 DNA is TGTGCCAGCAGTTTTGACTGGCAGGGTGCAAATGAG. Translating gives CASSFDWQGANE. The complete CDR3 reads CASSFDWQGANEQFF.

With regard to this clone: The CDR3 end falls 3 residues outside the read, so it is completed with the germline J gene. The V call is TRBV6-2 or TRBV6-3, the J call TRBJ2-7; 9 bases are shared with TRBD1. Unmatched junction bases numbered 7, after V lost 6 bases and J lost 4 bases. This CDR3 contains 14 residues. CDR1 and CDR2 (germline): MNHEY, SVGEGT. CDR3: CASRPGQGSYEQYF. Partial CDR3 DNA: TGTGCCAGCAGACCCGGACAGGGGAGTTACGAG.

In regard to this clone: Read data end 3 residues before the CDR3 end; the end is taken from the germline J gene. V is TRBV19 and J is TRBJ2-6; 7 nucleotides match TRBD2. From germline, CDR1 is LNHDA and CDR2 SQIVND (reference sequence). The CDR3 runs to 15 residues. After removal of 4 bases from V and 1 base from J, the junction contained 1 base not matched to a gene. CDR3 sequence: CASSRRGSGANVLTF. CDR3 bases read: TGTGCCAGTAGTAGGCGGGGGTCTGGGGCCAACGTC.

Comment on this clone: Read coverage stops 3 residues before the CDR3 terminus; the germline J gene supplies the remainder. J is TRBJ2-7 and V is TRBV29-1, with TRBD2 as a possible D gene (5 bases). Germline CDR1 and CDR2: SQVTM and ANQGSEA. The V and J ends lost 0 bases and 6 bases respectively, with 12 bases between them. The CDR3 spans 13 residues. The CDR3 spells CSVEDGSLAEQYF. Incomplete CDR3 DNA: TGCAGCGTTGAAGATGGTTCCCTAGCCGAG.

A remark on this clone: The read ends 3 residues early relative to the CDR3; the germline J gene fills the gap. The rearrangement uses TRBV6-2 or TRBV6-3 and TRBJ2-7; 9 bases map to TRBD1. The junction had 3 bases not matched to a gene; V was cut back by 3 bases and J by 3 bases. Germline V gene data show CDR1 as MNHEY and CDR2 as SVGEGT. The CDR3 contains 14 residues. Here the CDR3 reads CASSYTGGSYEQYF. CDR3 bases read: TGTGCCAGCAGTTATACAGGGGGCAGCTACGAG.

CDR3 DNA, as far as it was read: TGCAGTGCTAGAGAACTAGCGGGTTACAATGAG. Amino acids: CSARELAGYNE. The entire CDR3 protein is CSARELAGYNEQFF. The V and J genes are TRBV20-1 and TRBJ2-1, with 9 bases matching TRBD2. The CDR3 goes on 3 residues after the read ends, and that part is filled in from the germline J gene. Germline V CDR1 and CDR2: DFQATT, SNEGSKA (reference sequence). With V trimmed by 0 bases and J by 4 bases, 1 base remained unmatched. This CDR3 has 14 amino acids.

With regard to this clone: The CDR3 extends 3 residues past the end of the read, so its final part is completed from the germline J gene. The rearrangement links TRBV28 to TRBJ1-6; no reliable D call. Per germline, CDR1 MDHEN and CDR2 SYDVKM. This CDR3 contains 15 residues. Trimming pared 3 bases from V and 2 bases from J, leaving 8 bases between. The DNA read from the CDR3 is TGTGCCAGCAGTTTCGCGCTGGCCTATAATTCACCC. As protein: CASSFALAYNSP. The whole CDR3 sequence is CASSFALAYNSPLHF.

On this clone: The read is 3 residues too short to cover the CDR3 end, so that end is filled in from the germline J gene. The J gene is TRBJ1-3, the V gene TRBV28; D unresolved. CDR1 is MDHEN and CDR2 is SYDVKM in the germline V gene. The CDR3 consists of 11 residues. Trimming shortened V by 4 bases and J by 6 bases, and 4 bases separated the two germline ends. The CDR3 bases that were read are TGTGCCAGCAGTTCCCTAAACACC. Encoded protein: CASSSLNT. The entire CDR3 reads CASSSLNTIYF.